These 12 T cell receptor beta chains were all obtained from the same sample, sequenced in a study of cytomegalovirus exposure and HLA in healthy donors. Primers included in the PCR were 60 Vbeta and 13 Jbeta primers. Sequenced by immunoSEQ multiplex PCR; TCRdb stores in-frame clones only, minus some. In the table there are roughly 120,000 clones, 60% to 85% of which are singletons. Material: PBMCs. The receptors come from a woman in her thirties or forties in good health and CMV-seropositive.

The chain links TRBV12-5 to TRBJ2-7; TRBD2 matches at 8 bases. CDR1 and CDR2 (germline): LGHNT, FRNRAP. The J segment lost 2 bases and the V segment lost 3 bases, leaving 6 bases of the junction unmatched. The CDR3 loop spans 15 amino acids. CDR3 nucleotides: TGTGCTAGTGGTTTATGGCGGGGGGCGCCCTACGAGCAGTACTTC. Its protein is CASGLWRGAPYEQYF.

This chain connects TRBV6-5 to TRBJ2-1; TRBD2 aligns across 10 bases. J lost 2 bases, V lost 6 bases, and 4 bases had no gene match. Per germline, CDR1 MNHEY and CDR2 SVGAGI. The CDR3 runs to 15 residues. The CDR3 coding sequence is TGTGCCAGCAGAAAAAGCGGGGGGGCCTACAATGAGCAGTTCTTC. Its protein product is CASRKSGGAYNEQFF.

This clone showed up just a few times. This chain connects TRBV7-8 to TRBJ2-3; the D gene is possibly TRBD1 (6 bases). The CDR3 contains 17 residues. CDR1 and CDR2 (germline): SGHVS, FQNEAQ. V gave up 5 bases and J gave up 0 bases, with 18 bases separating them. The DNA of the CDR3 is TGTGCCAGCAGCCCCCCCCTCCGGACAGCTAGCACAGATACGCAGTATTTT. This codes for CASSPPLRTASTDTQYF.

This clone was observed a single time. The chain uses TRBV5-6 and TRBJ1-2, with 9 bases fitting TRBD1. CDR1 is SGHDT, CDR2 YYEEEE, per germline. J was trimmed by 4 bases and V by 2 bases; bases with no gene match: 12. CDR3 length: 17 residues. As DNA, the CDR3 is TGTGCCAGCAGCTTTCGGGGTTACAGGGGGCAGGGCTATGGCTACACCTTC. It yields the protein CASSFRGYRGQGYGYTF.

This clone was seen only once. The J gene is TRBJ1-2, the V gene TRBV19; 9 bases agree with TRBD1. Germline trimming cut 4 bases from V and 8 bases from J; bases unmatched to any gene: 11. Germline lookup yields CDR1 LNHDA and CDR2 SQIVND (reference sequence). CDR3 length equals 15 residues. The CDR3 loop reads CASSTSDRGYGGYTF. DNA for the CDR3: TGTGCCAGTAGTACGTCGGACAGGGGATATGGCGGCTACACCTTC.

The V gene is TRBV9, the J gene TRBJ2-1; tentatively, D is TRBD2 (6 bases). V lost 4 bases to trimming and J lost 4 bases, with 18 bases between them. This CDR3 is 16 amino acids long. Germline CDR1 and CDR2: SGDLS and YYNGEE. Written as DNA, the CDR3 is TGTGCCAGCAGCACAGCGGGCATGGTCGGGTACAATGAGCAGTTCTTC. Protein: CASSTAGMVGYNEQFF. Filled out from reference TRBV9 and TRBJ2-1, the complete variable domain reads DSGVTQTPKHLITATGQRVTLRCSPRSGDLSVYWYQQSLDQGLQFLIQYYNGEERAKGNILERFSAQQFPDLHSELNLSSLELGDSALYFCASSTAGMVGYNEQFFGPGTRLTVL.

The chain links TRBV4-1 to TRBJ1-3; no reliable D call. The germline CDR1 and CDR2 sequences are MGHRA and YSYEKL. This CDR3 comprises 15 residues. The V end lost 1 base, the J end lost 4 bases, and 11 bases lay between the germline ends. CDR3 amino acids: CASSQAPRSGNTIYF. The CDR3 DNA is TGCGCCAGCAGCCAAGCTCCGCGGTCCGGAAACACCATATATTTT.

The chain is built from TRBV4-1 and TRBJ2-2, with a possible D match to TRBD2 (5 bases). Germline CDR1 is MGHRA and CDR2 is YSYEKL. The CDR3 is made up of 18 amino acids. With 4 bases removed from V and 4 bases from J, the gap between germline ends came to 22 bases. CDR3 coding DNA: TGCGCCAGCAGCCTAATCCAACCGGGAAAGGACCTCACCGGGGAGCTGTTTTTT. Its translation is CASSLIQPGKDLTGELFF.

The rearrangement links TRBV6-1 to TRBJ1-1; D is perhaps TRBD1 (6 bases). CDR1 is MNHNS, CDR2 SASEGT, per germline. There are 14 residues in the CDR3. The ends were cut back, 10 bases at V and 2 bases at J, with 17 bases in the middle. The CDR3 DNA follows: TGTGCCACCGATCCTGGGGGCCCCAACACTGAAGCTTTCTTT. Its translation: CATDPGGPNTEAFF.

This clone has just one count. The chain employs TRBV6-1 and TRBJ1-5, with 8 bases that match TRBD1. The CDR3 is made up of 13 amino acids. With V trimmed by 7 bases and J by 7 bases, 6 bases remained unmatched. Germline assignment: CDR1 MNHNS and CDR2 SASEGT. The CDR3 loop is CASTPRTGQPQHF. CDR3 coding DNA: TGTGCCAGCACCCCACGGACAGGGCAGCCCCAGCATTTT.

This clone was observed a few times. The chain employs TRBV5-4 and TRBJ2-1; TRBD2 aligns across 11 bases. V lost 4 bases to trimming and J lost 6 bases; unmatched junction nucleotides: 12. The germline CDR1 and CDR2 sequences are SGHNT and YYREEE (reference sequence). This CDR3 region has 17 residues. The CDR3 here is CASSLFNSGRAANEQFF. The CDR3 DNA sequence: TGTGCCAGCAGCCTTTTTAATAGCGGGAGGGCCGCCAATGAGCAGTTCTTC.

The genes are TRBV7-9 and TRBJ1-6, with a weak D call TRBD1 (5 bases). From germline, CDR1 is SEHNR and CDR2 FQNEAQ (reference sequence). This CDR3 spans 14 amino acids. With 7 bases removed from V and 12 bases from J, the gap between germline ends came to 19 bases. The chain's CDR3 is CASTPGGDLGPLHF. The CDR3 region has the DNA TGTGCCAGCACCCCCGGGGGGGACCTTGGACCCCTCCACTTT.